This T cell receptor (beta chain) appears in the sequencing data of a study of response to subunit inactivated influenza vaccine. Study-wide findings and caveats: Authors suggested that a seasonal influenza vaccination recruits few new T cells each time.

With regard to this clonotype: What it binds is not known.

MiXCR, run by TCRdb on the RT-PCR reads, gives a single entry per CDR3 protein. This sample has under 800,000 distinct CDR3 sequences; roughly 13% occur once, and the top ten carry approximately 6.5%. The germline V gene encodes CDR1 DFQATT and CDR2 SNEGSKA (reference sequence). The ends were cut back, 0 bases at V and 2 bases at J, with 14 bases in the middle. The CDR3 spans 16 residues. This sequence was found in a man in his forties or fifties who received an inactivated influenza vaccine. The chain joins TRBV20-1 to TRBJ1-5; possible D gene TRBD1, 5 bases. Sequencing was performed on PBMCs from blood, taken 14 to 15 days before vaccination. This CDR3 reads CSARDGRRGGNQPQHF. CDR3 nucleotide sequence: TGCAGTGCTAGAGATGGCAGGCGAGGGGGCAATCAGCCCCAGCATTTT.